This record concerns one T cell receptor beta chain sequence. Its antigen is not identified. V shed 6 bases and J shed 4 bases, with 16 bases lying between them. CDR1 DFQATT and CDR2 SNEGSKA come from the germline V gene (reference sequence). The CDR3 runs to 14 residues. The sample originates from a study of T-cell memory formation after mild COVID-19. Study information: The TCR clusters were mostly specific to one donor. Whole-study results and caveats: Most CD4+ clones that shrank were in CM and EM, while CD8+ ones turned up in EMRA. The study detected some responding clones in pre-infection memory, suggesting cross-reactive memory joined. Contracting clones from day 15 to 85 showed balanced CD4/CD8; later expanders favored CD4+.

TCRdb passed the 5' RACE reads through MiXCR, listing each CDR3 protein once. The table records a few hundred thousand distinct CDR3 sequences, 28% of them present only once. Sequencing was carried out using PBMCs or a T cell subset sorted from them (not recorded which). This clonotype was obtained from an adult woman who had mild COVID-19 (a few samples of this study predate the infection). Cell type and time point are not known. The chain carries TRBV20-1 and TRBJ1-3; tentatively, D is TRBD1 (5 bases). For the CDR3, the DNA is TGCAGTGCGTTGGACAAAACGGGAGGAAACACCATATATTTT. Its translation is CSALDKTGGNTIYF.